This entry concerns a single T cell receptor beta chain. This sample is part of a study of shared clonotypes between healthy human individuals. Germline values: CDR1 SGHRS, CDR2 YFSETQ. The CDR3 covers 15 residues. The J segment lost 4 bases and the V segment lost 0 bases, leaving 6 bases of the junction unmatched. Each cell subset's genomic DNA was divided evenly among several immunoSEQ plates. The data were produced by immunoSEQ multiplex PCR, yet TCRdb's version contains in-frame clones alone and is incomplete. Among approximately 1,000,000 clones, around 82% were seen once, and the ten largest hold around 0.47%.

The material sequenced was memory CD4+ T cells from PBMCs. As to subset: CD45RA-negative fraction. This chain connects TRBV5-1 to TRBJ1-2; 7 bases line up with TRBD1. The receptor was isolated from a man between 18 and 29 years old in good health. Some clones in this sample may be carry-over from other donors' samples. DNA for the CDR3: TGCGCCAGCAGCTTGGGAGGGACAGCGCTCTATGGCTACACCTTC. Translating gives CASSLGGTALYGYTF.